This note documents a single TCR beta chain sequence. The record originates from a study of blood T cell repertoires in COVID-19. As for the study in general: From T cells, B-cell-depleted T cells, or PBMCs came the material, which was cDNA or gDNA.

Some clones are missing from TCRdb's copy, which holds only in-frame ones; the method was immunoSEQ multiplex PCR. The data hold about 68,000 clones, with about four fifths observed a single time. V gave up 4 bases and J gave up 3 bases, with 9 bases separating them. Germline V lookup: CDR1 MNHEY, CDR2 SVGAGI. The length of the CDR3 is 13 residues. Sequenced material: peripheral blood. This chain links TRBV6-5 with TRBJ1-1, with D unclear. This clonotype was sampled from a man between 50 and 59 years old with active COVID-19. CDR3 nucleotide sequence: TGTGCCAGCAGTTCCTGGGAGGACACTGAAGCTTTCTTT. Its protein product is CASSSWEDTEAFF.